This TCR beta chain was recovered during a study of blood T cell repertoires in COVID-19. Study-wide context: Acute and convalescent COVID-19 samples came from the United States, Italy and Spain. The cDNA or gDNA used as material had been derived from T cells, B-cell-depleted T cells, or PBMCs.

Assay used: immunoSEQ multiplex PCR; TCRdb lists only in-frame clones, some missing. The sample consists of fewer than 200,000 clones, over 80% of them appearing once. The CDR3 covers 15 residues. Germline V lookup: CDR1 DFQATT, CDR2 SNEGSKA (reference sequence). The V and J ends lost 3 bases and 0 bases, in that order; junction bases with no gene match: 8. The chain carries TRBV20-1 and TRBJ2-7, with 7 positions matching TRBD1. What was sequenced was peripheral blood. The clonotype originates from a woman older than 75 with active or convalescent COVID-19. CDR3 sequence: CSASPFGTASYEQYF. The DNA for the CDR3 is TGCAGTGCTAGTCCCTTTGGGACAGCCTCCTACGAGCAGTACTTC.